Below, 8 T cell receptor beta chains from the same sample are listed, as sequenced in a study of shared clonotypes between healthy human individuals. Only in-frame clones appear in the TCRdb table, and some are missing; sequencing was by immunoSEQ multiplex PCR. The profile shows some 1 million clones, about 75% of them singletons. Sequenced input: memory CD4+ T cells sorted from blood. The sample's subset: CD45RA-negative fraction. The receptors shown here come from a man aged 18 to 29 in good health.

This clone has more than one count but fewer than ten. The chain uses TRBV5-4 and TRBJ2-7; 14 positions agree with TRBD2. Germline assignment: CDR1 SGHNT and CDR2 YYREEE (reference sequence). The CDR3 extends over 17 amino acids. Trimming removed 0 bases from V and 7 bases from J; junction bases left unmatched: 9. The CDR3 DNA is TGTGCCAGCAGCTTGGGTGGGACTAGCGGGAGATCGGGGGAGCAGTACTTC. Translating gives CASSLGGTSGRSGEQYF.

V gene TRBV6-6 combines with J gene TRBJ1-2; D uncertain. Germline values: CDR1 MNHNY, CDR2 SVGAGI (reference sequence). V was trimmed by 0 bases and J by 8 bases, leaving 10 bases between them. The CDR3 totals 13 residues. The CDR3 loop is CASSYSAPGGYTF. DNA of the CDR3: TGTGCCAGCAGTTACTCTGCCCCGGGGGGCTACACCTTC.

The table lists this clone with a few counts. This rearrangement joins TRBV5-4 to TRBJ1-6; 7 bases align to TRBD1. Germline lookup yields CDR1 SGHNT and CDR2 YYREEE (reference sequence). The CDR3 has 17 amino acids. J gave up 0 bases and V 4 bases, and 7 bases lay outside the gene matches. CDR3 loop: CASSHGQDSSYNSPLHF. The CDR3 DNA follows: TGTGCCAGCAGCCACGGACAGGACAGCTCCTATAATTCACCCCTCCACTTT.

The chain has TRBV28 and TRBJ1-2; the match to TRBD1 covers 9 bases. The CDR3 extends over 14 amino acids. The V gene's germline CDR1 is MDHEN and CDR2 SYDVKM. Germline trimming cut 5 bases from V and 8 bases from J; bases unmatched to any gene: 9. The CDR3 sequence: CASSGQGRILGYTF. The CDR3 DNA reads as TGTGCCAGCAGTGGACAGGGGAGAATACTAGGCTACACCTTC.

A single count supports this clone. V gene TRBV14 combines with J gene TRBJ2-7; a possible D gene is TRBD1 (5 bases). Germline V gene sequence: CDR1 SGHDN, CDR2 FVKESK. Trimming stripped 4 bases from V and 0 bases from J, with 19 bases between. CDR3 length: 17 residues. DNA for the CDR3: TGTGCCAGCAGCCCACACGGTATACGACAGAACTCCTACGAGCAGTACTTC. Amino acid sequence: CASSPHGIRQNSYEQYF.

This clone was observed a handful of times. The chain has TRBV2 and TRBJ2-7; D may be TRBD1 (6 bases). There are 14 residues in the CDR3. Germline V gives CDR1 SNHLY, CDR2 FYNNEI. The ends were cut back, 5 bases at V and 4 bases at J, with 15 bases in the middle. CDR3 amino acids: CASSWDLQGYEQYF. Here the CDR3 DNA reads TGTGCCAGCAGTTGGGACCTCCAGGGGTACGAGCAGTACTTC.

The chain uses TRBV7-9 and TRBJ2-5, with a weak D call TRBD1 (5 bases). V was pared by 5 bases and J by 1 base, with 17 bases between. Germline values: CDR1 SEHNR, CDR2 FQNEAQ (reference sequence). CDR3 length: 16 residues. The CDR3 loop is CASSVRDNGVQETQYF. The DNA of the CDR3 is TGTGCCAGCAGCGTCAGGGATAATGGGGTCCAAGAGACCCAGTACTTC.

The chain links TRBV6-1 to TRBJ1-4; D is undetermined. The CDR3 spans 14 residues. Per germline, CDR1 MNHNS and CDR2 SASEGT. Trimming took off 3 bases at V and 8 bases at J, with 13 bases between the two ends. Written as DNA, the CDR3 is TGTGCCAGCAGTGATATGGGCTCGAGGGAAAAACTGTTTTTT. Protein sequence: CASSDMGSREKLFF.